Detailed here is one T cell receptor beta chain. How the authors handled the data: Estimates of nucleated cell counts were drawn from the amplification of reference gene primers. Sequenced by immunoSEQ multiplex PCR; TCRdb stores in-frame clones only, minus some. V, J and clone size are taken as reported in that table, and D and trimming were inferred from the DNA itself. The sample contains 200,000 to 250,000 clones, more than 75% of which appear only once. This record comes from a study of blood T cell repertoires in COVID-19. At the level of the study: The United States, Italy and Spain provided the acute and convalescent COVID-19 samples. Sample material is recorded as cDNA or gDNA derived from T cells, B-cell-depleted T cells, or PBMCs.

The CDR3 has 13 amino acids. Germline V gives CDR1 SGHDT, CDR2 YYEEEE. V was pared by 5 bases and J by 8 bases, with 7 bases of the junction left unmatched. Material: peripheral blood. The chain employs TRBV5-6 and TRBJ2-1, with 7 bases identical to TRBD1. The clonotype originates from a woman aged 25 to 39 who had recovered from COVID-19. The CDR3 sequence is CASRRRGLDEQFF. CDR3 nucleotide sequence: TGTGCCAGCAGGCGAAGGGGGCTGGATGAGCAGTTCTTC.